The rows below give T cell receptor beta chains drawn from one sample of a study of post-analysis software for immune sequencing data. From the PCR reads, TCRdb called clonotypes with MiXCR, one entry per CDR3 protein. The sample lists hundreds of thousands of distinct CDR3 sequences, 25% to 30% occurring once. Sequenced sample: blood. These receptors were obtained from a girl aged 10-17 years with multiple sclerosis. Both conserved end residues are part of each CDR3. Each record gives: clone size, V gene, D gene, J gene, CDR3 DNA, CDR3 protein. D genes are given only for firm matches. Expanded clones are given a class, and other clones once, few, many or no size at all.

clone size: few; V gene: TRBV29-1; D gene: TRBD2; J gene: TRBJ2-1; CDR3 DNA: TGCAGCTCCCGCTCTAGCGGGCCCGGTGAGCAGTTCTTC; CDR3 protein: CSSRSSGPGEQFF
clone size: NA; V gene: TRBV28; D gene: NA; J gene: TRBJ2-7; CDR3 DNA: TGTGCCAGCAGAAGCGGACCGATCTCCTACGAGCAGTACTTC; CDR3 protein: CASRSGPISYEQYF
clone size: few; V gene: TRBV7-2; D gene: NA; J gene: TRBJ2-5; CDR3 DNA: TGTGCCAGCAGCTTAGCGTCCAGGGAGGAGACCCAGTACTTC; CDR3 protein: CASSLASREETQYF
clone size: once; V gene: TRBV2; D gene: TRBD1; J gene: TRBJ1-4; CDR3 DNA: TGTGCCAGCAGTGCCCTCGACAGGGTGGGGGAAAAACTGTTTTTT; CDR3 protein: CASSALDRVGEKLFF
clone size: NA; V gene: TRBV20-1; D gene: NA; J gene: TRBJ2-7; CDR3 DNA: TGCAGTGTCGTCCCCCGTAACTCCTACGAGCAGTACTTC; CDR3 protein: CSVVPRNSYEQYF
clone size: few; V gene: TRBV5-5; D gene: NA; J gene: TRBJ2-3; CDR3 DNA: TGTGCCAGCAGCTTTGGCAGTCGGAGTCCTGATACGCAGTATTTT; CDR3 protein: CASSFGSRSPDTQYF
clone size: NA; V gene: TRBV5-1; D gene: NA; J gene: TRBJ2-7; CDR3 DNA: TGCGCCAGCAGCTTGGCTGGTCTTGGAAACGAGCAGTACTTC; CDR3 protein: CASSLAGLGNEQYF
clone size: NA; V gene: TRBV10-3; D gene: NA; J gene: TRBJ1-6; CDR3 DNA: TGTGCCATCAGTCCGGACAGTGCCGCGACACCCCTCCACTTT; CDR3 protein: CAISPDSAATPLHF
clone size: NA; V gene: TRBV2; D gene: TRBD2; J gene: TRBJ2-5; CDR3 DNA: TGTGCCAGCATATGGACTAGGCAAGAGACCCAGTACTTC; CDR3 protein: CASIWTRQETQYF
clone size: NA; V gene: TRBV12-3/TRBV12-4; D gene: TRBD2; J gene: TRBJ2-2; CDR3 DNA: TGTGCCAGCAGGGATTTGCGGGGGTCGAACACCGGGGAGCTGTTTTTT; CDR3 protein: CASRDLRGSNTGELFF
clone size: few; V gene: TRBV3-1; D gene: NA; J gene: TRBJ1-2; CDR3 DNA: TGTGCCAGCAGCCAAGGAGGTCCCGGGGGCTACACCTTC; CDR3 protein: CASSQGGPGGYTF
clone size: NA; V gene: TRBV11-2; D gene: TRBD1; J gene: TRBJ2-7; CDR3 DNA: TGTGCCAGCAGCTTAAGCTGGGACAGGGGCTACGAGCAGTACTTC; CDR3 protein: CASSLSWDRGYEQYF
clone size: few; V gene: TRBV2; D gene: NA; J gene: TRBJ2-3; CDR3 DNA: TGTGCCACCGGGGGTCAGGATACGCAGTATTTT; CDR3 protein: CATGGQDTQYF
clone size: few; V gene: TRBV6-5; D gene: NA; J gene: TRBJ2-1; CDR3 DNA: TGTGCCAGCAGTTACGAGGGGAGATTAACCTACAATGAGCAGTTCTTC; CDR3 protein: CASSYEGRLTYNEQFF
clone size: few; V gene: TRBV27; D gene: TRBD1; J gene: TRBJ2-1; CDR3 DNA: TGTGCCAGCAGTTTTGGAGGACAGGGCAATGAGCAGTTCTTC; CDR3 protein: CASSFGGQGNEQFF
clone size: many; V gene: TRBV29-1; D gene: NA; J gene: TRBJ2-1; CDR3 DNA: TGCAGCGTTAGCTCAGCGGTCAACAATGAGCAGTTCTTC; CDR3 protein: CSVSSAVNNEQFF
clone size: NA; V gene: TRBV7-2; D gene: NA; J gene: TRBJ1-1; CDR3 DNA: TGTGCCAGCAGCTTAATGAGAACAGGCTCGAACACTGAAGCTTTCTTT; CDR3 protein: CASSLMRTGSNTEAFF
clone size: NA; V gene: TRBV20-1; D gene: NA; J gene: TRBJ2-1; CDR3 DNA: TGCAGTGCTAGAGATTTCTATAATGAGCAGTTCTTC; CDR3 protein: CSARDFYNEQFF
clone size: many; V gene: TRBV12-3/TRBV12-4; D gene: NA; J gene: TRBJ2-1; CDR3 DNA: TGTGCCAGTAGTTGGGGGAGCAATGAGCAGTTCTTC; CDR3 protein: CASSWGSNEQFF
clone size: NA; V gene: TRBV28; D gene: NA; J gene: TRBJ1-2; CDR3 DNA: TGTGCCAGCAGTGCCCCCACAGGGACCTATGGCTGCACCTTC; CDR3 protein: CASSAPTGTYGCTF
clone size: NA; V gene: TRBV12-3/TRBV12-4; D gene: NA; J gene: TRBJ1-2; CDR3 DNA: TGTGCCAGCAGTTTGTTACGGGACAACTATGGCTACACCTTC; CDR3 protein: CASSLLRDNYGYTF
clone size: NA; V gene: TRBV25-1; D gene: NA; J gene: TRBJ2-1; CDR3 DNA: TGTGCCAGCAGTCGGTGGGATGAGCAGTTCTTC; CDR3 protein: CASSRWDEQFF